The sequence of this T cell receptor beta chain was determined in a study of T cell responses to AZD1222 COVID-19 vaccine. The CDR3 is 12 amino acids. CDR1 and CDR2 from the germline V gene are LNHDA and SQIVND (reference sequence). The V end lost 4 bases, the J end lost 2 bases, and 6 bases lay between the germline ends. General observations from the study: Across the whole spike, CD4 TCRs peaked at regions 160-218 and 743-854.

The sample holds a few counts of this clone. Its antigen is unknown. Only in-frame clones appear in the TCRdb table, and some are missing; sequencing was by immunoSEQ multiplex PCR. The repertoire holds around 140,000 clones, about 93% seen once, with approximately 3.8% in the top ten. Doses given second, at about 4 or about 12 weeks, were pooled. The genes are TRBV19 and TRBJ2-7, with unresolved D. This clonotype originated in an adult who received the AZD1222 COVID-19 vaccine. Sequencing used peripheral blood, obtained 28 days after the second AZD1222 dose. The CDR3 loop is CASSSGAYEQYF. DNA of the CDR3: TGTGCCAGTAGTAGCGGTGCCTACGAGCAGTACTTC.